This T cell receptor (beta chain) stems from a study of blood T cell repertoires in COVID-19. On the study more broadly: The study drew acute and convalescent COVID-19 samples from the United States, Italy and Spain. The cDNA or gDNA used as material had been derived from T cells, B-cell-depleted T cells, or PBMCs.

The assay was immunoSEQ multiplex PCR, and TCRdb's table has in-frame clones only and misses some. This sample has under 100,000 clones; approximately 82% occur once, and the top ten carry about 2.1%. From germline, CDR1 is WNHNN and CDR2 SYGVQD (reference sequence). This CDR3 contains 14 residues. Trimming took 4 bases from V and 5 from J; bases not matched to a gene: 6. This clone was found a few times. This TCR derives from a woman in her 70s with acute or convalescent COVID-19. The specimen was peripheral blood. The gene calls are TRBV10-1 and TRBJ1-1; the match to TRBD1 covers 8 bases. In nucleotides, the CDR3 is TGCGCCAGCAGTGTGGACAGGGTTGGGACTGAAGCTTTCTTT. It is translated as CASSVDRVGTEAFF.